This passage covers 2 T cell receptor beta chains from one sample sequenced in a study of CDR3 diversity in severe acne. TCRdb re-analysed the PCR reads in MiXCR, keeping a single row per CDR3 protein. The sample lists over 85,000 distinct CDR3 sequences; roughly half were seen once. The sample comprised blood. These TCRs come from a male donor with acne.

The rearrangement uses TRBV10-3 and TRBJ2-2; TRBD1 aligns across 8 bases. Germline assignment: CDR1 ENHRY and CDR2 SYGVKD. This CDR3 has 12 residues. Trimming took 8 bases from V and 8 from J; bases not matched to a gene: 4. CDR3 DNA: TGTGCCATCCCAGACAGGGGTGGGGAGCTGTTTTTT. It translates to CAIPDRGGELFF.

This clonotype has more than one count but fewer than ten. This chain uses TRBV20-1 with TRBJ2-3; TRBD2 is a possible D gene (6 bases). Between the trimmed V and J ends, which lost 3 bases and 2 bases, there was a span of 18 bases. This CDR3 has 16 amino acids. Germline V CDR1 and CDR2: DFQATT, SNEGSKA (reference sequence). Written as DNA, the CDR3 is TGCAGTGCTAGTCCTTTTGGAGGGATAGTCACAGATACGCAGTATTTT. It encodes CSASPFGGIVTDTQYF.